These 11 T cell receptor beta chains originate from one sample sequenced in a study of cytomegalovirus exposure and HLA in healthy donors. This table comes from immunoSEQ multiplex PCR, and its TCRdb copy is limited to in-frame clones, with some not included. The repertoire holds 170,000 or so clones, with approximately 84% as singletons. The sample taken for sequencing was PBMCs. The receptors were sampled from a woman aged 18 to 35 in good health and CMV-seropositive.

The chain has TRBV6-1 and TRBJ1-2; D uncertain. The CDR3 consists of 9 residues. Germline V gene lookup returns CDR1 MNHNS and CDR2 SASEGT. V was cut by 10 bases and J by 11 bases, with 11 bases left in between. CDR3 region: CATSNLYTF. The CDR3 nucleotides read TGTGCCACGTCTAATTTGTACACCTTC.

In DNA form, the CDR3 reads TGCGCCAGCAGCCCTCAAGGGACAGGTTTGGGGTACGAGCAGTACTTC. This gives the protein CASSPQGTGLGYEQYF. The chain recombines TRBV5-1 with TRBJ2-7, with 8 bases lining up with TRBD1. Looked up from germline, CDR1 is SGHRS and CDR2 is YFSETQ. This CDR3 contains 16 residues. V lost 4 bases to trimming and J lost 4 bases; unmatched junction nucleotides: 13.

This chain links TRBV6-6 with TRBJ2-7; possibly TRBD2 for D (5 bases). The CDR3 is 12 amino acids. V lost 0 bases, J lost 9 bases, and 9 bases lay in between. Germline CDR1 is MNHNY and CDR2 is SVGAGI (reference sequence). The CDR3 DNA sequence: TGTGCCAGCAGTTACTCTTCCCTAGCGCAGTACTTC. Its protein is CASSYSSLAQYF.

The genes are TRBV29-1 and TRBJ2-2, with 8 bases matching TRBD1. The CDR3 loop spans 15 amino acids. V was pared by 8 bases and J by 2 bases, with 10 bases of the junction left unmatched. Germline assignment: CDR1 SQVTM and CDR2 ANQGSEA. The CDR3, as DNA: TGCAGCACCCCGGGACAGGAATCTAACACCGGGGAGCTGTTTTTT. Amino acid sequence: CSTPGQESNTGELFF.

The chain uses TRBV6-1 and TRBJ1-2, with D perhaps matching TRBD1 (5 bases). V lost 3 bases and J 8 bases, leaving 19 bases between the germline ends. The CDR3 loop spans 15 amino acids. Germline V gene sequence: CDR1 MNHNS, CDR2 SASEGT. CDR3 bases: TGTGCCAGCAGTGATCAGGGTCCTGTGGTTAGCGGCTACACCTTC. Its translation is CASSDQGPVVSGYTF.

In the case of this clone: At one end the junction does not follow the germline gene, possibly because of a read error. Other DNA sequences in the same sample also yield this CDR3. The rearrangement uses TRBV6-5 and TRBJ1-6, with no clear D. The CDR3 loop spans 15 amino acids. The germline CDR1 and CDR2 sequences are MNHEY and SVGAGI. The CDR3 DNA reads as TGTGCCAGCAGCTACTCGGAGGCTCCACCCACACCCCTCCACTTT. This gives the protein CASSYSEAPPTPLHF.

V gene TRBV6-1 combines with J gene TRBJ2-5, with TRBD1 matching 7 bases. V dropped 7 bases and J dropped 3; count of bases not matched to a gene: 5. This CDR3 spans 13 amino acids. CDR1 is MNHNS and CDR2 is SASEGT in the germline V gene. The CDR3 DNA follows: TGTGCCAGCACATGGGACAGTAAAGAGACCCAGTACTTC. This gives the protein CASTWDSKETQYF.

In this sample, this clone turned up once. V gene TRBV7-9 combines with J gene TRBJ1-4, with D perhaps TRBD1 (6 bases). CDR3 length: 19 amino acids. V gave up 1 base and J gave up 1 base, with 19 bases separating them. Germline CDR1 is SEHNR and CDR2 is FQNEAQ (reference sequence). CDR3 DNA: TGTGCCAGCAGCTTAGGGGGTTCACAGGGCGAAGGAACTAATGAAAAACTGTTTTTT. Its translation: CASSLGGSQGEGTNEKLFF.

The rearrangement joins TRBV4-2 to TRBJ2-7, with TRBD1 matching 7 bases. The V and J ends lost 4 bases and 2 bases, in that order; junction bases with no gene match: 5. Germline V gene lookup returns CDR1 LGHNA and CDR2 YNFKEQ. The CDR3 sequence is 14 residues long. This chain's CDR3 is CASSPRDSTYEQYF. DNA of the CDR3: TGTGCCAGCAGCCCCAGGGACAGCACCTACGAGCAGTACTTC.

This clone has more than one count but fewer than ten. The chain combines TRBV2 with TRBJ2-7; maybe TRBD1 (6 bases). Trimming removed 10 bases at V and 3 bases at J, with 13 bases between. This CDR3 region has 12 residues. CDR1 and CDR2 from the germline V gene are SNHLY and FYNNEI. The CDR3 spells CATVDRRYEQYF. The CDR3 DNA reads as TGTGCCACCGTGGACAGACGCTACGAGCAGTACTTC.

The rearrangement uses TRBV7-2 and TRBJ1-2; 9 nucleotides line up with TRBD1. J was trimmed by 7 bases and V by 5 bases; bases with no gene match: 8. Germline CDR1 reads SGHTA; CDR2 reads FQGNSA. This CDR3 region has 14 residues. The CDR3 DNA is TGTGCCAGCAGCCGGGACAGGGTGTGGGGTGGCTACACCTTC. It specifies CASSRDRVWGGYTF.